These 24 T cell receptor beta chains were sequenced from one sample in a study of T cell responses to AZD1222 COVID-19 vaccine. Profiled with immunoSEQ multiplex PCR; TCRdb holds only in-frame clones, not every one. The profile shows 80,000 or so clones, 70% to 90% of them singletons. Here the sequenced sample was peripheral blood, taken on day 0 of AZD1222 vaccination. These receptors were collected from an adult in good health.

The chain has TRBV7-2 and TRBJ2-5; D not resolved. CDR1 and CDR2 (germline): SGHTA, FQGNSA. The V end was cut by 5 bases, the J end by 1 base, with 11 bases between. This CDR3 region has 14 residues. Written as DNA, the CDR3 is TGTGCCAGCAGCCGTGGACGGCTCCAAGAGACCCAGTACTTC. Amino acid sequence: CASSRGRLQETQYF. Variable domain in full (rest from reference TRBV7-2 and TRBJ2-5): GAGVSQSPSNKVTEKGKDVELRCDPISGHTALYWYRQSLGQGLEFLIYFQGNSAPDKSGLPSDRFSAERTGGSVSTLTIQRTQQEDSAVYLCASSRGRLQETQYFGPGTRLLVL.

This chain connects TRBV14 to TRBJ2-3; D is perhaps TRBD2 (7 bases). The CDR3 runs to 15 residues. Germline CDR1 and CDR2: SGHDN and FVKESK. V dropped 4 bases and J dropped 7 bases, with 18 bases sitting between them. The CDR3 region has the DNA TGTGCCAGCAGCCCGCGGGGGCCCCCCAGTAATACGCAGTATTTT. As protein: CASSPRGPPSNTQYF.

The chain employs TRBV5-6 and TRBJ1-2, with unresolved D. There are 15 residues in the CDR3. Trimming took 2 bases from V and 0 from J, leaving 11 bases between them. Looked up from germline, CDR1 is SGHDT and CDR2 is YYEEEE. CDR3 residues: CASSFYRETNYGYTF. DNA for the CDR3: TGTGCCAGCAGCTTTTACCGGGAGACTAACTATGGCTACACCTTC. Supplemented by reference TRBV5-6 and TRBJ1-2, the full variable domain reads DAGVTQSPTHLIKTRGQQVTLRCSPKSGHDTVSWYQQALGQGPQFIFQYYEEEERQRGNFPDRFSGHQFPNYSSELNVNALLLGDSALYLCASSFYRETNYGYTFGSGTRLTVV.

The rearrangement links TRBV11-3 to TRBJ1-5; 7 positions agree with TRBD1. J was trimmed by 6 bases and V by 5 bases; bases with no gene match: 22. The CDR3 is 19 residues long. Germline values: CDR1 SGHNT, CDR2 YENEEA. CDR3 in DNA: TGTGCCAGCAGCCCTCCTCCCCTCAAATTAACAGGGGAGTGTCAGCCCCAGCATTTT. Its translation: CASSPPPLKLTGECQPQHF.

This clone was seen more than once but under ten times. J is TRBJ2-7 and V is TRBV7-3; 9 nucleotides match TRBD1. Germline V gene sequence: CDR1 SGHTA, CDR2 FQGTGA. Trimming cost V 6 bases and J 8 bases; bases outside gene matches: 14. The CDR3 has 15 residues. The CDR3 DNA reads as TGTGCCAGCAGTTCGGCCGCCGGGACAGGGTATAAGCAGTACTTC. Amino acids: CASSSAAGTGYKQYF.

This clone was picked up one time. The CDR3 region is CAAAWGAATDTQYF. CDR3 DNA: TGTGCCGCCGCTTGGGGGGCAGCGACAGATACGCAGTATTTT. The V gene is TRBV27, the J gene TRBJ2-3, with D tentatively TRBD1 or TRBD2 (6 bases each). Trimming took 11 bases from V and 3 from J, leaving 18 bases between them. Germline CDR1 reads MNHEY; CDR2 reads SMNVEV (reference sequence). There are 14 residues in the CDR3.

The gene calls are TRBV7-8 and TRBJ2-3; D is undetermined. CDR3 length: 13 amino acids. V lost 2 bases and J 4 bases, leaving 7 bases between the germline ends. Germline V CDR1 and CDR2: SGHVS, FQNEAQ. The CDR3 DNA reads TGTGCCAGCAGCTTACAGGCTCCAGATACGCAGTATTTT. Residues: CASSLQAPDTQYF. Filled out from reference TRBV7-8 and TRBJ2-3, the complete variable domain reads GAGVSQSPRYKVAKRGQDVALRCDPISGHVSLFWYQQALGQGPEFLTYFQNEAQLDKSGLPSDRFFAERPEGSVSTLKIQRTQQEDSAVYLCASSLQAPDTQYFGPGTRLTVL.

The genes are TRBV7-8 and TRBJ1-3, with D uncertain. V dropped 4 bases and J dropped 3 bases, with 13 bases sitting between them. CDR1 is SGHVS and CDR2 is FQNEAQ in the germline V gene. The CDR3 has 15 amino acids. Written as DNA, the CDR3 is TGTGCCAGCAGCTCCGAAAGTTTAGATGGAAACACCATATATTTT. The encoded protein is CASSSESLDGNTIYF.

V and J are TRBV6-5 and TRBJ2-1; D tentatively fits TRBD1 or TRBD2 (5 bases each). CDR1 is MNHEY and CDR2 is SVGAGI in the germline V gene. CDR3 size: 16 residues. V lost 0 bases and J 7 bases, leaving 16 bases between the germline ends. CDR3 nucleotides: TGTGCCAGCAGTTACTCGTTGGGGGAATTTTGGAATGAGCAGTTCTTC. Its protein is CASSYSLGEFWNEQFF.

The CDR3 DNA sequence: TGTGCCAGCAGTCATCAGGGAACTGAAGCTTTCTTT. Protein sequence: CASSHQGTEAFF. V and J are TRBV12-3 or TRBV12-4 and TRBJ1-1, with TRBD1 as a possible D gene (5 bases). The CDR3 contains 12 residues. Trimming removed 5 bases from V and 5 bases from J, with 9 bases in between.

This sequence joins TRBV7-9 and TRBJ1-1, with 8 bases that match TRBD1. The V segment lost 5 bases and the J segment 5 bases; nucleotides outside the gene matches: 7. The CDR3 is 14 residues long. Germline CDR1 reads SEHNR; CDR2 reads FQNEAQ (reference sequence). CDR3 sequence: CASSLTGVGTEAFF. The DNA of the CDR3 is TGTGCCAGCAGCCTGACAGGGGTCGGTACTGAAGCTTTCTTT.

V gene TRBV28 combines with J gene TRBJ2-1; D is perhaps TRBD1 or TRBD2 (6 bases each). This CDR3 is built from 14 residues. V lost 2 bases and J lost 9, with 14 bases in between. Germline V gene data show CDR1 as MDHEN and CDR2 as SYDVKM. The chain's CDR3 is CASSLRPGDTEQFF. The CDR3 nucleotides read TGTGCCAGCAGTTTAAGGCCGGGGGACACTGAGCAGTTCTTC. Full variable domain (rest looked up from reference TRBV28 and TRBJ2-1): DVKVTQSSRYLVKRTGEKVFLECVQDMDHENMFWYRQDPGLGLRLIYFSYDVKMKEKGDIPEGYSVSREKKERFSLILESASTNQTSMYLCASSLRPGDTEQFFGPGTRLTVL.

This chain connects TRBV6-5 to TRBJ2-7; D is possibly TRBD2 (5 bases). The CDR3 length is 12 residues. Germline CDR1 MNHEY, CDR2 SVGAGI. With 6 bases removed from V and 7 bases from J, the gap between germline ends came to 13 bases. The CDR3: CASREAMGEQYF. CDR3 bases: TGTGCCAGCAGGGAGGCCATGGGGGAGCAGTACTTC.

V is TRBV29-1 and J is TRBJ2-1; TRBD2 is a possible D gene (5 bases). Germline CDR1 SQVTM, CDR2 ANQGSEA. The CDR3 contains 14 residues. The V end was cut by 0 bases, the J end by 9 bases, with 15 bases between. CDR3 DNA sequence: TGCAGCGTTGAAGAAGGGAGACACACGGGTGAGCAGTTCTTC. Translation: CSVEEGRHTGEQFF.

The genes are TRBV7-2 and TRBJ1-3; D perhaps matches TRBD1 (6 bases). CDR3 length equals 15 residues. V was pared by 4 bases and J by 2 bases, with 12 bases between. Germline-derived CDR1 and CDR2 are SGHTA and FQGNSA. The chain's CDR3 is CASSSGGRAGNTIYF. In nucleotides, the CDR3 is TGTGCCAGCAGCTCGGGGGGCCGTGCTGGAAACACCATATATTTT.

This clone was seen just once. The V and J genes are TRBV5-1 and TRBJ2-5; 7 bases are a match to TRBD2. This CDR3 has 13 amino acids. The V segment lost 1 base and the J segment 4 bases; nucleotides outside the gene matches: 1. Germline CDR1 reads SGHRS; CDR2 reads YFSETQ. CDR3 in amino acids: CASSLTGGETQYF. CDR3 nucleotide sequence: TGCGCCAGCAGCTTGACGGGGGGAGAGACCCAGTACTTC.

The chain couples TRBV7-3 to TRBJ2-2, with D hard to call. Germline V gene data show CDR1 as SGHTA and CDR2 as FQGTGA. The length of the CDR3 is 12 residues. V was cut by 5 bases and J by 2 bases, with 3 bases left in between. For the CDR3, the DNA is TGTGCCAGCAGCCCTAACACCGGGGAGCTGTTTTTT. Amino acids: CASSPNTGELFF.

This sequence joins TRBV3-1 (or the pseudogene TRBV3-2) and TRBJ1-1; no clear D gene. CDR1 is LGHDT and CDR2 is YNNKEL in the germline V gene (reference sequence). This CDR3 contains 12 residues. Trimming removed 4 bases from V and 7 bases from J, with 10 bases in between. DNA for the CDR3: TGTGCCAGCAGCCCCCGATTGAATGAAGCTTTCTTT. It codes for CASSPRLNEAFF.

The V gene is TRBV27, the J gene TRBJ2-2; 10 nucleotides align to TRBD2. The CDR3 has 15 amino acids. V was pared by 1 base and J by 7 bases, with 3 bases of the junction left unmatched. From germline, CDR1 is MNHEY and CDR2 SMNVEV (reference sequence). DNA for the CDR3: TGTGCCAGCAGTTTATTAGCGGGGGGTTACGGGGAGCTGTTTTTT. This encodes CASSLLAGGYGELFF.

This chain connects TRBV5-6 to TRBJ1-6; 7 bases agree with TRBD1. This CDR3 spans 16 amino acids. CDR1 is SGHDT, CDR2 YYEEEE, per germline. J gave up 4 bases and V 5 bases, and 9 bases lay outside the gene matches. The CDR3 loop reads CASSSGTVGYNSPLHF. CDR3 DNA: TGTGCCAGCAGTTCCGGGACAGTCGGATATAATTCACCCCTCCACTTT.

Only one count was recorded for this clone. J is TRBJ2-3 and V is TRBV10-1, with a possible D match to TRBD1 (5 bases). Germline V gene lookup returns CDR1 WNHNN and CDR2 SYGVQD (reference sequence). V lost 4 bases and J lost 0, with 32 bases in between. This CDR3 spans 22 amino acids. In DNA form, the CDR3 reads TGCGCCAGCAGTGGGAAAATCCACAGGAGATTCAGCCCCTTCTTTAGCACAGATACGCAGTATTTT. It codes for CASSGKIHRRFSPFFSTDTQYF.

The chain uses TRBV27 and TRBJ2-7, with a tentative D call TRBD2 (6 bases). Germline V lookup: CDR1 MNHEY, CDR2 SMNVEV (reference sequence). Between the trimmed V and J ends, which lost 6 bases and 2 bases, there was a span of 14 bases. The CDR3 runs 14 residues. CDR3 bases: TGTGCCAGCAGCCCCCGGGGGAACGCCTACGAGCAGTACTTC. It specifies CASSPRGNAYEQYF.

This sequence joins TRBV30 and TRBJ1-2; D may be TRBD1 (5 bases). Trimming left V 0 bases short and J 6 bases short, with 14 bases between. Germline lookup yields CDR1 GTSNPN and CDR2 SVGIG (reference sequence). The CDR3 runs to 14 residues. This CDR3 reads CAWSVRGTWDGYTF. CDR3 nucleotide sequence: TGTGCCTGGAGTGTACGGGGGACTTGGGATGGCTACACCTTC.

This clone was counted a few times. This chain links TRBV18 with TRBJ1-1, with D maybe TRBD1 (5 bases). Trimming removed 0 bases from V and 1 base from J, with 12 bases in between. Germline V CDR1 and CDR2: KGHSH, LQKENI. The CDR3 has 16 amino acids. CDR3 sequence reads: CASSPPGTRGNTEAFF. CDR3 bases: TGTGCCAGCTCACCACCGGGGACGCGGGGGAACACTGAAGCTTTCTTT.